These 27 T cell receptor beta chains share one sample of origin, sequenced in a study of cytotoxic CD8 clonotypes in ibrutinib-treated CLL. TCRdb's copy holds only in-frame clones and misses some; the assay was immunoSEQ multiplex PCR. The top ten hold over 9.5% of the sample, which has around 40,000 clones, about 70% seen once. This specimen was PBMCs, taken at disease progression, from a patient treated with ibrutinib. These receptors all come from a human donor with chronic lymphocytic leukemia.

The rearrangement uses TRBV5-1 and TRBJ2-5; D ambiguous. CDR1 is SGHRS, CDR2 YFSETQ, per germline. The V end lost 3 bases, the J end lost 5 bases, and 14 bases lay between the germline ends. The CDR3 is 14 amino acids. CDR3 sequence: CASSSAVPEETQYF. CDR3 DNA: TGCGCCAGCAGCTCGGCGGTCCCGGAGGAGACCCAGTACTTC.

The genes are TRBV11-2 and TRBJ2-7; D is unclear. This CDR3 region has 14 residues. With 4 bases removed from V and 3 bases from J, the gap between germline ends came to 13 bases. CDR1 is SGHAT and CDR2 is FQNNGV in the germline V gene. This CDR3 reads CASSSPRRFYEQYF. Here the CDR3 DNA reads TGTGCCAGCAGCTCCCCGCGACGGTTCTACGAGCAGTACTTC.

The rearrangement uses TRBV7-9 and TRBJ2-4; 10 nucleotides align to TRBD1. V dropped 5 bases and J dropped 2; count of bases not matched to a gene: 6. CDR3 length equals 16 residues. Germline V gene data show CDR1 as SEHNR and CDR2 as FQNEAQ (reference sequence). The CDR3 nucleotides are TGTGCCAGCAGCCCGGGGGGACAGGGGACCAAAAACATTCAGTACTTC. Translation: CASSPGGQGTKNIQYF. The full variable domain, in which reference TRBV7-9 and TRBJ2-4 provide the parts outside the CDR3, is DTGVSQNPRHKITKRGQNVTFRCDPISEHNRLYWYRQTLGQGPEFLTYFQNEAQLEKSRLLSDRFSAERPKGSFSTLEIQRTEQGDSAMYLCASSPGGQGTKNIQYFGAGTRLSVL.

V gene TRBV7-9 combines with J gene TRBJ2-1; TRBD1 might be the D (6 bases). CDR1 is SEHNR and CDR2 is FQNEAQ in the germline V gene (reference sequence). The CDR3 consists of 13 residues. V was shortened by 8 bases and J by 3 bases, with 11 bases between the two germline ends. The DNA for the CDR3 is TGTGCCAGCCAAGACAGGAGCTACAATGAGCAGTTCTTC. It codes for CASQDRSYNEQFF.

The chain carries TRBV10-3 and TRBJ2-3; D unresolved. The CDR3 consists of 13 residues. The germline V gene encodes CDR1 ENHRY and CDR2 SYGVKD. Trimming removed 7 bases from V and 2 bases from J, with 10 bases in between. The CDR3 bases are TGTGCCATCATGTACACCCCCACAGATACGCAGTATTTT. It encodes CAIMYTPTDTQYF.

The gene calls are TRBV6-5 and TRBJ2-6; 7 positions match TRBD1. The ends lost 5 bases at V and 2 bases at J; junction bases unmatched: 3. The CDR3 length is 15 residues. CDR1 MNHEY and CDR2 SVGAGI come from the germline V gene. The CDR3 is CASSQTGPGANVLTF. CDR3 bases: TGTGCCAGCAGTCAGACAGGGCCTGGGGCCAACGTCCTGACTTTC.

V gene TRBV4-1 combines with J gene TRBJ1-1, with unresolved D. There are 14 residues in the CDR3. V lost 3 bases and J lost 1, with 9 bases in between. CDR1 is MGHRA, CDR2 YSYEKL, per germline. This CDR3 is CASSQEKSNTEAFF. The DNA for the CDR3 is TGCGCCAGCAGCCAGGAAAAATCGAACACTGAAGCTTTCTTT.

CDR3 protein: CASRQGVGYTF. CDR3 in DNA: TGTGCCAGCAGACAGGGTGTTGGCTACACCTTC. The chain uses TRBV6-5 and TRBJ1-2; D may be TRBD1 (6 bases). Germline V gene sequence: CDR1 MNHEY, CDR2 SVGAGI. CDR3 length equals 11 residues. The V end was cut by 6 bases, the J end by 7 bases, with 9 bases between.

The chain couples TRBV5-1 to TRBJ2-7; 8 bases fit TRBD2. The V gene end was trimmed by 3 bases and the J gene end by 4 bases; junction bases not matched to a gene: 12. CDR1 and CDR2 (germline): SGHRS, YFSETQ. CDR3 size: 16 residues. CDR3: CASSYESSGVLYEQYF. CDR3 DNA sequence: TGCGCCAGCAGCTATGAAAGTAGCGGGGTGTTGTACGAGCAGTACTTC.

This chain links TRBV27 with TRBJ2-5, with D perhaps assigned TRBD1 or TRBD2 (6 bases each). Germline-derived CDR1 and CDR2 are MNHEY and SMNVEV (reference sequence). V was cut by 8 bases and J by 3 bases, with 16 bases left in between. This CDR3 has 14 residues. This CDR3 reads CASQNRGLEETQYF. As DNA, the CDR3 is TGTGCCAGCCAAAATCGGGGGCTCGAAGAGACCCAGTACTTC.

The genes are TRBV28 and TRBJ2-1; 14 nucleotides align to TRBD2. Trimming took 4 bases from V and 11 from J; bases not matched to a gene: 4. Germline-derived CDR1 and CDR2 are MDHEN and SYDVKM. The CDR3 spans 14 residues. CDR3 amino acids: CASSSGLAGEKQFF. CDR3 nucleotides: TGTGCCAGCAGTTCGGGACTAGCGGGGGAGAAGCAGTTCTTC.

J is TRBJ2-1 and V is TRBV4-2, with 9 bases fitting TRBD1. The length of the CDR3 is 14 residues. With V trimmed by 5 bases and J by 5 bases, 4 bases remained unmatched. Germline lookup yields CDR1 LGHNA and CDR2 YNFKEQ. This chain's CDR3 is CASSFRDRDNEQFF. CDR3 nucleotide sequence: TGTGCCAGCAGCTTCCGGGACAGGGACAATGAGCAGTTCTTC.

The chain is built from TRBV11-2 and TRBJ2-7; TRBD2 agrees at 8 bases. Germline V CDR1 and CDR2: SGHAT, FQNNGV. The V and J ends lost 5 bases and 4 bases, in that order; junction bases with no gene match: 13. The CDR3 loop spans 16 amino acids. The CDR3 reads CASSPAPGLAGYEQYF. Written as DNA, the CDR3 is TGTGCCAGCAGCCCAGCCCCGGGGCTAGCGGGTTACGAGCAGTACTTC.

This sequence joins TRBV5-1 and TRBJ2-5; D is unresolved. The V gene's germline CDR1 is SGHRS and CDR2 YFSETQ. Trimming shortened V by 3 bases and J by 5 bases, and 14 bases separated the two germline ends. CDR3 length equals 14 residues. CDR3 DNA sequence: TGCGCCAGCAGCTCCTCTACGGGTCTGGAGACCCAGTACTTC. Its protein is CASSSSTGLETQYF. The whole variable domain, remainder taken from reference TRBV5-1 and TRBJ2-5, is KAGVTQTPRYLIKTRGQQVTLSCSPISGHRSVSWYQQTPGQGLQFLFEYFSETQRNKGNFPGRFSGRQFSNSRSEMNVSTLELGDSALYLCASSSSTGLETQYFGPGTRLLVL.

By sample fraction, this clone is large (0.1 to 1%). This rearrangement joins TRBV7-3 to TRBJ2-3, with 8 bases lining up with TRBD2. The V and J ends lost 4 bases and 4 bases, in that order; junction bases with no gene match: 7. This CDR3 has 15 amino acids. CDR1 and CDR2 from the germline V gene are SGHTA and FQGTGA. Here the CDR3 DNA reads TGTGCCAGCAGCTCCTCCGGGGGGGTCGCAGATACGCAGTATTTT. It codes for CASSSSGGVADTQYF.

The chain is built from TRBV2 and TRBJ1-2, with TRBD1 matching over 7 bases. The germline gives CDR1 SNHLY, CDR2 FYNNEI. J lost 2 bases, V lost 6 bases, and 6 bases had no gene match. The CDR3 contains 14 residues. The CDR3 is CASRPRGLNYGYTF. DNA for the CDR3: TGTGCCAGCAGACCCAGGGGGTTAAACTATGGCTACACCTTC. The variable domain in full, completed from reference TRBV2 and TRBJ1-2, reads EPEVTQTPSHQVTQMGQEVILRCVPISNHLYFYWYRQILGQKVEFLVSFYNNEISEKSEIFDDQFSVERPDGSNFTLKIRSTKLEDSAMYFCASRPRGLNYGYTFGSGTRLTVV.

CDR3: CVRIGTAPSDYGYTF. The CDR3 DNA reads TGTGTCAGGATAGGGACTGCCCCCTCAGACTATGGCTACACCTTC. The rearrangement joins TRBV7-9 to TRBJ1-2; D may be TRBD1 (5 bases). Per germline, CDR1 SEHNR and CDR2 FQNEAQ (reference sequence). CDR3 length: 15 amino acids.

V is TRBV7-2 and J is TRBJ1-6; maybe TRBD1 (6 bases). Germline-derived CDR1 and CDR2 are SGHTA and FQGNSA. Trimming took 8 bases from V and 10 from J, leaving 9 bases between them. The CDR3 length is 11 residues. For the CDR3, the DNA is TGTGCCAGCCAGGGGCGCTCACCCCTCCACTTT. Encoded protein: CASQGRSPLHF.

This clone was seen more than once but under ten times. The chain combines TRBV10-3 with TRBJ1-2; TRBD1 aligns across 8 bases. Germline V gene data show CDR1 as ENHRY and CDR2 as SYGVKD. The CDR3 contains 17 residues. V lost 0 bases to trimming and J lost 5 bases; unmatched junction nucleotides: 11. The CDR3 here is CAISESTGGRGRYGYTF. Written as DNA, the CDR3 is TGTGCCATCAGTGAGTCAACAGGGGGAAGGGGCCGATATGGCTACACCTTC.

Note on this clone: Its ends do not fully match the called genes, so a read error is possible. The J gene is TRBJ2-3, the V gene TRBV5-1; possibly TRBD2 for D (5 bases). In germline, CDR1 is SGHRS, CDR2 YFSETQ. The CDR3 is 15 amino acids. The chain's CDR3 is CASSPWTPSTDAQYF. In DNA, the CDR3 is TGCGCCAGCAGCCCCTGGACTCCTAGCACAGATGCGCAGTATTTT.

This clone has just one count. V usage is TRBV4-1 and J usage is TRBJ2-3; D unclear. V was shortened by 1 base and J by 2 bases, with 7 bases between the two germline ends. Germline V gives CDR1 MGHRA, CDR2 YSYEKL. The CDR3 runs to 14 residues. CDR3 nucleotide sequence: TGCGCCAGCAGCCAAGCGGCGCACACAGATACGCAGTATTTT. This codes for CASSQAAHTDTQYF.

The chain carries TRBV28 and TRBJ2-7, with D possibly matching TRBD2 (6 bases). Trimming cost V 7 bases and J 3 bases, with 19 bases left between them. This CDR3 has 15 amino acids. Germline CDR1 reads MDHEN; CDR2 reads SYDVKM. CDR3 sequence (DNA): TGTGCCAGCACCACGGGACCCCTCGGGGGCTACGAGCAGTACTTC. It yields the protein CASTTGPLGGYEQYF.

This rearrangement joins TRBV27 to TRBJ1-4; unclear D gene. This CDR3 is built from 15 residues. Germline lookup yields CDR1 MNHEY and CDR2 SMNVEV (reference sequence). Trimming pared 5 bases from V and 8 bases from J, leaving 18 bases between. The CDR3 spells CASSPTWARVEKLFF. In DNA form, the CDR3 reads TGTGCCAGCAGTCCGACGTGGGCCAGAGTGGAAAAACTGTTTTTT.

The chain recombines TRBV5-1 with TRBJ2-1, with 7 bases lining up with TRBD2. This CDR3 region has 14 residues. The junction had 1 base not matched to a gene; V was cut back by 4 bases and J by 0 bases. Per the germline V gene, CDR1 is SGHRS and CDR2 is YFSETQ. The CDR3 sequence is CASSRDYSYNEQFF. CDR3 nucleotide sequence: TGCGCCAGCAGCAGGGACTACTCCTACAATGAGCAGTTCTTC.

The chain is built from TRBV15 and TRBJ1-2; D is possibly TRBD1 (5 bases). V shed 0 bases and J shed 2 bases, with 19 bases lying between them. Germline V gene sequence: CDR1 LNHNV, CDR2 YYDKDF (reference sequence). The CDR3 length is 18 residues. The CDR3 sequence: CATSRDSGTGLTNYGYTF. CDR3 in DNA: TGTGCCACCAGCAGAGATAGTGGAACAGGACTCACCAACTATGGCTACACCTTC.

The chain joins TRBV13 to TRBJ2-3; 7 bases are a match to TRBD2. Per the germline V gene, CDR1 is PRHDT and CDR2 is FYEKMQ (reference sequence). V gave up 5 bases and J gave up 0 bases; unmatched junction bases: 11. The CDR3 extends over 17 amino acids. CDR3 sequence reads: CASSGWLAVDSTDTQYF. In DNA, the CDR3 is TGTGCCAGCAGCGGATGGCTAGCGGTCGATAGCACAGATACGCAGTATTTT.

This clone was detected only once. The genes are TRBV2 and TRBJ1-5; possibly TRBD1 for D (6 bases). Germline-derived CDR1 and CDR2 are SNHLY and FYNNEI. V dropped 4 bases and J dropped 11 bases, with 9 bases sitting between them. This CDR3 comprises 11 residues. CDR3 loop: CASSVGGSQHF. As DNA, the CDR3 is TGTGCCAGCAGTGTGGGGGGCTCCCAGCATTTT. Variable domain in full (rest from reference TRBV2 and TRBJ1-5): EPEVTQTPSHQVTQMGQEVILRCVPISNHLYFYWYRQILGQKVEFLVSFYNNEISEKSEIFDDQFSVERPDGSNFTLKIRSTKLEDSAMYFCASSVGGSQHFGDGTRLSIL.